This record looks at one TCR beta chain sequence and its context. This record belongs to a study of blood T cell repertoires in COVID-19. Trimming removed 5 bases from V and 6 bases from J; junction bases left unmatched: 13. Germline V gene lookup returns CDR1 KGHDR and CDR2 SFDVKD. The CDR3 runs to 17 residues. Assay used: immunoSEQ multiplex PCR; TCRdb lists only in-frame clones, some missing. This table has over 40,000 clones, roughly 91% appearing once. The gene calls are TRBV24-1 and TRBJ1-2; 11 nucleotides line up with TRBD1. The sequencing sample was made of peripheral blood. The sequence came from a human donor in a cohort sampled during active COVID-19. The CDR3 loop reads CATSGPREDRGLDGYTF. CDR3 nucleotide sequence: TGTGCCACCAGTGGTCCGCGGGAGGACAGGGGGCTTGATGGCTACACCTTC.